This paragraph covers one T cell receptor (beta chain) sequence. The data are from a study of blood T cell repertoires in COVID-19. Across the study: From T cells, B-cell-depleted T cells, or PBMCs came the material, which was cDNA or gDNA.

Germline V gives CDR1 MNHEY, CDR2 SVGAGI. The CDR3 has 15 residues. Trimming took 6 bases from V and 0 from J; bases not matched to a gene: 5. Enrollees, roughly 18 to 89 years old, lived in around 23 US areas. A COVID-19 case had been met by exposed participants during the 2 weeks before study entry. Authors' data handling: Reference gene primer amplification in the assay estimated nucleated cell counts. Using immunoSEQ multiplex PCR, the repertoire was profiled, and TCRdb retains in-frame clones only, with some absent. V and J calls and clone size follow that table, whereas D and trimming were derived from the DNA. The sample carries more than 300,000 clones, roughly 90% recorded once.

Sequencing was performed on PBMCs or T cells enriched from blood (not recorded which). V and J are TRBV6-5 and TRBJ1-5, with 7 bases lining up with TRBD1. This TCR came from a woman in her twenties or thirties who had been exposed to COVID-19. The CDR3 DNA reads as TGTGCCAGCAGCCCACAGGGGCATAGCAATCAGCCCCAGCATTTT. It yields the protein CASSPQGHSNQPQHF.